This T cell receptor beta chain comes out of a study of shared clonotypes between healthy human individuals. Germline assignment: CDR1 MNHEY and CDR2 SMNVEV (reference sequence). The germline V and J ends were trimmed by 3 bases and 5 bases, with 3 bases remaining between them. CDR3 length: 11 amino acids. This table comes from immunoSEQ multiplex PCR, and its TCRdb copy is limited to in-frame clones, with some not included. The repertoire consists of some 2.1 million clones, with roughly 94% occurring once and the leading ten covering roughly 0.13%. The sequence derives from a man aged 18 to 30 in good health. The chain links TRBV27 to TRBJ2-3; D not certain. The specimen was naive CD4+ T cells sorted from blood. Subset given: CD45RA+ positively selected. The CDR3 spells CASSFRDTQYF. As DNA, the CDR3 is TGTGCCAGCAGTTTTAGAGATACGCAGTATTTT.